This T cell receptor (beta chain) originates from a study of CDR3 diversity in severe acne. This clonotype has a single count. In TCRdb, the PCR reads were re-called with MiXCR into one record per CDR3 protein. The table lists about 90,000 distinct CDR3 sequences, about 48% of them singletons. The germline V gene encodes CDR1 DFQATT and CDR2 SNEGSKA (reference sequence). V was trimmed by 5 bases and J by 2 bases, leaving 12 bases between them. CDR3 length: 13 amino acids. This chain joins TRBV20-1 and TRBJ2-5; D is possibly TRBD1 (5 bases). The source of this sequence is a male donor in good health, serving as a control. The sequencing sample was made of blood. The CDR3 bases are TGCAGTGCTGGCCGACAGATTCAAGAGACCCAGTACTTC. This encodes CSAGRQIQETQYF.